This is a list of T cell receptor beta chains from one sample in a study of vaccination effects on CD4 cells after COVID-19. Data came from immunoSEQ multiplex PCR; TCRdb stores just in-frame clones and leaves some out. Of about 70,000 clones detected, approximately 77% appear once; the ten largest clones hold approximately 2%. Antigen specificity for these receptors is unknown. The sample was CD4+ T cells from PBMCs cultured without peptide, taken before COVID-19 vaccination. These receptors came from a human donor who received a COVID-19 vaccine. CDR3s include the opening cysteine and the closing phenylalanine or tryptophan. The order of the fields is V gene, CDR3 protein.

TRBV3-1/TRBV3-2 | CASSRTKGPVLNTGELFF
TRBV7-3 | CASSLRRSGNTIYF
TRBV4-1 | CASSQDAGHYNEQFF
TRBV3-1/TRBV3-2 | CASNQAGGFTEAFF
TRBV18 | CASSRDRETQYF
TRBV5-1 | CASSRGPSIDTQYF
TRBV5-4 | CASGLGPDNEQFF
TRBV7-9 | CASSPLETQYF
TRBV5-6 | CASSFLADYEETQYF
TRBV5-1 | CASSPVGGGTNEKLFF
TRBV6-5 | CASSYSTGGGRSLHF
TRBV5-1 | CASSLAVGSGNTIYF
TRBV6-5 | CASSYSLAGSYNEQFF
TRBV6-4 | CASKDSSLNTEAFF
TRBV27 | CATRTAGLGTEAFF
TRBV2 | CASSRSGTPIDTNF
TRBV5-5 | CASSFQVTDTQYF
TRBV9 | CASSETLTGGGTDTQYF
TRBV18 | CASSREYGGELFF
TRBV5-1 | CASSWAGSTDTQYF
TRBV5-5 | CASSATGSSYNEQFF
TRBV19 | CASSTGQGHTEAFF
TRBV27 | CASSLSMTWGPQHF
TRBV27 | CASSRDRHDSPLHF
TRBV5-1 | CASSFGTENTEAFF
TRBV20-1 | CGSRQGYGYTF
TRBV5-1 | CASSPGGLANTGELFF
TRBV6-2/TRBV6-3 | CASSYGGSKNIQYF
TRBV2 | CASRGLATKNIQYF
TRBV7-3 | CASSLTGVGKKETQYF
TRBV7-2 | CASSLRGDLQETQYF
TRBV3-1/TRBV3-2 | CASSQDRFQPQHF
TRBV11-3 | CASSLEENTEAFF
TRBV4-1 | CASRLQGVTNEKLFF
TRBV18 | CASSENRASYNEQFF
TRBV28 | CASSLPTGNTYGYTF
TRBV6-4 | CASSENINSPLHF
TRBV6-5 | CASSYSRVIPNQPQHF
TRBV28 | CASSLLRARAFF
TRBV2 | CASSEKTGYGYTF
TRBV5-8 | CASSVGHPPETQYF
TRBV6-5 | CASSPQGSNQPQHF
TRBV7-9 | CASSGIAGNTEAFF
TRBV4-3 | CASSQDDHYGYTF
TRBV7-3 | CASSPLGVSAQNGYTF
TRBV24-1 | CAIRPAGSNYGYTF
TRBV7-8 | CASSLRSLSETQYF
TRBV23-1 | CASRGFSPLHF
TRBV28 | CASTSRQVLNSPLHF
TRBV3-1/TRBV3-2 | CASSPSTVLSGNTIYF